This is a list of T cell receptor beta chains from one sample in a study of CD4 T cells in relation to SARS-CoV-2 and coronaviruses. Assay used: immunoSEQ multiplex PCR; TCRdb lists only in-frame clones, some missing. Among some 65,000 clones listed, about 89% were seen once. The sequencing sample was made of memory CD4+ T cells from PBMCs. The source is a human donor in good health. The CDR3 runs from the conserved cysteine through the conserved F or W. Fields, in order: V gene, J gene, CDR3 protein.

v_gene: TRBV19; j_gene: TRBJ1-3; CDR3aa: CASSPPVGAGNTIYF
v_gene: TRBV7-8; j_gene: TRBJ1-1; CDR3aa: CASSLQGYMNTEAFF
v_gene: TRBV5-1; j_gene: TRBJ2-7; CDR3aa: CASRRSSDNSYEQYF
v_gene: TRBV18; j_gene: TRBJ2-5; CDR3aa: CASSPLSAQETQYF
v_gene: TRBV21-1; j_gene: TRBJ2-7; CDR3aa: CASSPKLPRFGHYEQYF
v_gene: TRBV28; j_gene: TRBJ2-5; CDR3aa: CASAGSGILKQETQYF
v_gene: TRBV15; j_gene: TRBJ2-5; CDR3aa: CATSRRVLQETQYF
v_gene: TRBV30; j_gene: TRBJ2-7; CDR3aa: CAWSVVRDEQYF
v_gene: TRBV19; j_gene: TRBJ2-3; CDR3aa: CASEQGGTDTQYF
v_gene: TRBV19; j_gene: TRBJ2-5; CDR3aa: CASTRTSGRWGETQYF